This record concerns one T cell receptor (beta chain) sequence. Its antigen is unknown. Trimming stripped 5 bases from V and 2 bases from J, with 9 bases between. The germline V gene encodes CDR1 SGHTA and CDR2 FQGTGA. This CDR3 contains 14 residues. This entry is derived from a study of OX40 agonist ivuxolimab in advanced cancers. Sequencing was performed with immunoSEQ multiplex PCR; in TCRdb, only in-frame clones are kept and a portion is missing. The sample contains approximately 70,000 clones, 75% to 95% of which appear only once. The study, taken as a whole, reports: On average, a greater number of expanded clones characterised CD8+ T cells relative to CD4+.

This sample comprised CD4+ or CD8+ T cells sorted from blood, obtained in a trial of the OX40 agonist ivuxolimab. This chain links TRBV7-3 with TRBJ2-2; D perhaps matches TRBD2 (5 bases). The TCR was taken from an adult with an advanced solid tumor such as melanoma, head and neck, liver or kidney cancer. The CDR3 loop is CASSKDYNTGELFF. As DNA, the CDR3 is TGTGCCAGCAGCAAAGACTATAACACCGGGGAGCTGTTTTTT.